The 21 T cell receptor beta chains in this list originate from one sample, sequenced in a study of blood T cell repertoires in COVID-19. Here immunoSEQ multiplex PCR was the method, and the copy in TCRdb shows in-frame clones only, minus some. The table shows approximately 91,000 clones, with about 80% occurring only once. Sequenced sample: peripheral blood. The source of these receptors is a man in his 70s with acute or convalescent COVID-19.

The rearrangement joins TRBV5-1 to TRBJ1-6, with D tentatively TRBD1 (5 bases). CDR3 length: 16 residues. Germline CDR1 SGHRS, CDR2 YFSETQ. Between the trimmed V and J ends, which lost 6 bases and 9 bases, there was a span of 22 bases. The CDR3 reads CASTPAGTTGSSPLHF. In DNA form, the CDR3 reads TGCGCCAGCACCCCGGCTGGGACGACCGGGAGTTCACCCCTCCACTTT.

V gene TRBV13 combines with J gene TRBJ1-6; tentatively, D is TRBD1 (5 bases). The CDR3 extends over 14 amino acids. V shed 0 bases and J shed 10 bases, with 10 bases lying between them. Per the germline V gene, CDR1 is PRHDT and CDR2 is FYEKMQ (reference sequence). The CDR3 loop is CASSLGGKGSPLHF. The DNA for the CDR3 is TGTGCCAGCAGCTTAGGGGGTAAGGGGTCACCCCTCCACTTT.

The chain combines TRBV19 with TRBJ1-2; 7 positions agree with TRBD1. Germline V gene data show CDR1 as LNHDA and CDR2 as SQIVND (reference sequence). Losses at the gene ends were 5 bases for V and 4 bases for J; bases not matched to a gene: 4. This CDR3 contains 13 residues. CDR3 sequence (DNA): TGTGCCAGTAGTGACAGGGTCGGCTATGGCTACACCTTC. Amino acids: CASSDRVGYGYTF.

The DNA for the CDR3 is TGTGCCAGCAGTTTACCAGGGGGCGCCCGAGGCTACACCTTC. Translating it yields CASSLPGGARGYTF. The chain couples TRBV28 to TRBJ1-2, with 8 positions matching TRBD1. The CDR3 loop spans 14 amino acids. Per the germline V gene, CDR1 is MDHEN and CDR2 is SYDVKM. Germline trimming cut 2 bases from V and 8 bases from J; bases unmatched to any gene: 7.

This clone was observed a handful of times. The V and J genes are TRBV6-1 and TRBJ1-2, with 7 bases fitting TRBD1. V lost 3 bases and J lost 8; bases outside the gene matches: 9. The CDR3 totals 14 residues. Germline V CDR1 and CDR2: MNHNS, SASEGT. The DNA for the CDR3 is TGTGCCAGCAGTGACAGGGGGGTCCCGCGGGGCTACACCTTC. As protein: CASSDRGVPRGYTF.

The chain is built from TRBV4-1 and TRBJ2-1; 12 nucleotides line up with TRBD2. The CDR3 totals 19 residues. V was clipped by 1 base and J by 7 bases; unmatched bases: 14. Looked up from germline, CDR1 is MGHRA and CDR2 is YSYEKL. DNA of the CDR3: TGCGCCAGCAGCCAAGGTCCCCGACTAGCGGGAGTTGCAAGGAATGAGCAGTTCTTC. This translates into CASSQGPRLAGVARNEQFF.

The V gene is TRBV28, the J gene TRBJ1-4, with a possible D match to TRBD1 (6 bases). Trimming cost V 5 bases and J 0 bases, with 13 bases left between them. This CDR3 spans 16 amino acids. Germline CDR1 and CDR2: MDHEN and SYDVKM. This CDR3 reads CASSPTGFSTNEKLFF. CDR3 bases: TGTGCCAGCAGTCCGACAGGATTTTCAACTAATGAAAAACTGTTTTTT.

The chain uses TRBV4-3 and TRBJ2-2, with TRBD1 matching over 7 bases. CDR1 and CDR2 (germline): LGHNA, YSLEER. Trimming removed 2 bases from V and 7 bases from J; junction bases left unmatched: 10. This CDR3 has 16 amino acids. The CDR3 DNA sequence: TGCGCCAGCAGCCAATACTCGACAGGGTTGAGCGGGGAGCTGTTTTTT. Its protein product is CASSQYSTGLSGELFF.

The J gene is TRBJ1-6, the V gene TRBV2, with 7 bases lining up with TRBD1. The CDR3 has 13 amino acids. V gave up 9 bases and J gave up 4 bases; unmatched junction bases: 3. From germline, CDR1 is SNHLY and CDR2 FYNNEI. The CDR3 DNA reads as TGTGCCAGTACAGGGGATTATAATTCACCCCTCCACTTT. It codes for CASTGDYNSPLHF.

The V gene is TRBV3-1 (or the pseudogene TRBV3-2), the J gene TRBJ1-1; no clear D. Trimming shortened V by 3 bases and J by 6 bases, and 14 bases separated the two germline ends. Germline CDR1 is LGHDT and CDR2 is YNNKEL (reference sequence). The CDR3 is 14 residues long. The CDR3 DNA sequence: TGTGCCAGCAGCCACGGAGCGGCAGGTCCTGAAGCTTTCTTT. Translation: CASSHGAAGPEAFF.

V is TRBV4-3 and J is TRBJ2-1; 7 nucleotides agree with TRBD1. CDR3 length: 17 residues. The V gene's germline CDR1 is LGHNA and CDR2 YSLEER. J lost 8 bases, V lost 0 bases, and 13 bases had no gene match. The CDR3, as DNA: TGCGCCAGCAGCCAAGATGTTCGGGACAGAGCCCCATATGAGCAGTTCTTC. Protein product: CASSQDVRDRAPYEQFF.

The rearrangement links TRBV29-1 to TRBJ1-5; D perhaps matches TRBD1 (5 bases). CDR3 length equals 13 residues. V was pared by 5 bases and J by 5 bases, with 13 bases between. Per the germline V gene, CDR1 is SQVTM and CDR2 is ANQGSEA. The CDR3 DNA is TGCAGCGTTATAGACAGAGTCCATCAGCCCCAGCATTTT. Amino acids: CSVIDRVHQPQHF.

This sequence joins TRBV4-3 and TRBJ2-3; maybe TRBD1 (5 bases). The CDR3 has 16 residues. Germline V CDR1 and CDR2: LGHNA, YSLEER. The V and J ends lost 4 bases and 0 bases respectively, with 14 bases between them. CDR3 bases: TGCGCCAGCAGCCCTAGGGCAGGGCCGAGCACAGATACGCAGTATTTT. It encodes CASSPRAGPSTDTQYF.

The chain combines TRBV3-1 (or the pseudogene TRBV3-2) with TRBJ1-1, with D hard to call. The CDR3 covers 15 residues. CDR1 and CDR2 from the germline V gene are LGHDT and YNNKEL (reference sequence). The V end was cut by 4 bases, the J end by 1 base, with 13 bases between. Here the CDR3 reads CASSLSAQQNTEAFF. CDR3 nucleotides: TGTGCCAGCAGCCTATCCGCACAGCAGAACACTGAAGCTTTCTTT.

Only a few counts were recorded for this clone. The rearrangement joins TRBV2 to TRBJ1-5, with TRBD1 matching 10 bases. The ends lost 6 bases at V and 4 bases at J; junction bases unmatched: 6. Germline-derived CDR1 and CDR2 are SNHLY and FYNNEI. CDR3 length: 15 residues. The CDR3 DNA reads as TGTGCCAGCAGCATACCGGGACAGGGGAATCAGCCCCAGCATTTT. The encoded protein is CASSIPGQGNQPQHF.

The V call is TRBV7-9, the J call TRBJ2-1; TRBD2 matches 14 bases. Per germline, CDR1 SEHNR and CDR2 FQNEAQ (reference sequence). The V segment lost 6 bases and the J segment 6 bases; nucleotides outside the gene matches: 4. The CDR3 contains 15 residues. The CDR3 reads CASRRLAGGANEQFF. The CDR3 DNA is TGTGCCAGCAGGCGACTAGCGGGAGGGGCCAATGAGCAGTTCTTC.

This clone was counted ten times or more. The chain recombines TRBV9 with TRBJ2-7; 10 bases are a match to TRBD1. Trimming removed 4 bases from V and 1 base from J; junction bases left unmatched: 2. Germline CDR1 and CDR2: SGDLS and YYNGEE. This CDR3 region has 14 residues. The CDR3 region has the DNA TGTGCCAGCAGCCCGGACAGGGGGTCCTACGAGCAGTACTTC. Translation: CASSPDRGSYEQYF.

This clone was observed a few times. The chain joins TRBV6-6 to TRBJ2-1; 10 bases fit TRBD2. The V and J ends lost 5 bases and 2 bases, in that order; junction bases with no gene match: 6. The CDR3 totals 16 residues. Per germline, CDR1 MNHNY and CDR2 SVGAGI (reference sequence). For the CDR3, the DNA is TGTGCCAGCAGTACGCTACTAGCGGGAACCTACAATGAGCAGTTCTTC. It encodes CASSTLLAGTYNEQFF.

V gene TRBV30 combines with J gene TRBJ1-1; 9 bases are shared with TRBD1. V shed 4 bases and J 0 bases; nucleotides not matched to a gene: 9. Germline V gene lookup returns CDR1 GTSNPN and CDR2 SVGIG (reference sequence). This CDR3 is 16 amino acids long. The CDR3 sequence is CAWTSGQGWMNTEAFF. CDR3 bases: TGTGCCTGGACTTCGGGACAGGGTTGGATGAACACTGAAGCTTTCTTT.

This clone was detected a few times. This sequence joins TRBV6-5 and TRBJ2-7; maybe TRBD2 (5 bases). The length of the CDR3 is 16 residues. Between the trimmed V and J ends, which lost 2 bases and 6 bases, there was a span of 20 bases. Per the germline V gene, CDR1 is MNHEY and CDR2 is SVGAGI. This chain's CDR3 is CASSYVPDPGGSEQYF. DNA for the CDR3: TGTGCCAGCAGTTACGTTCCGGATCCGGGTGGGAGCGAGCAGTACTTC.

The J gene is TRBJ2-1, the V gene TRBV28; the match to TRBD2 covers 10 bases. Trimming took 5 bases from V and 10 from J; bases not matched to a gene: 11. The CDR3 consists of 15 residues. Germline V gene lookup returns CDR1 MDHEN and CDR2 SYDVKM. CDR3 in DNA: TGTGCCAGCAGTCCCGTCAGCGGGAGGGGTCTGGAGCAGTTCTTC. Residues: CASSPVSGRGLEQFF.